This passage covers 21 T cell receptor beta chains from one sample sequenced in a study of blood T cell repertoires in COVID-19. Generated by immunoSEQ multiplex PCR, the TCRdb table keeps only in-frame clones and is missing some. The table shows about 85,000 clones, with nearly 90% occurring only once. Sequencing was done on a sample of peripheral blood. All receptors come from a woman of 80 years or more with active or convalescent COVID-19.

About this clone: The junction departs from the called germline gene at one end, perhaps through a read error. V usage is TRBV18 and J usage is TRBJ2-6; a possible D gene is TRBD2 (5 bases). The CDR3 consists of 17 residues. Per germline, CDR1 KGHSH and CDR2 LQKENI. The CDR3 sequence: CASSPRVAGSGANVLTF. CDR3 nucleotide sequence: TGTGCCAGCTCCCCACGGGTCGCGGGCTCTGGGGCCAACGTCCTGACTTTC.

The chain links TRBV24-1 to TRBJ2-3; weak D call: TRBD1 (6 bases). The CDR3 is 15 residues long. Germline values: CDR1 KGHDR, CDR2 SFDVKD. The V gene lost 3 bases and the J gene lost 2 bases, with 11 bases spanning the gap. As DNA, the CDR3 is TGTGCCACCAGTGATCCGGGACACACCACAGATACGCAGTATTTT. Its translation: CATSDPGHTTDTQYF.

The rearrangement links TRBV11-2 to TRBJ1-1; no definite D call. The CDR3 has 16 residues. Germline V gives CDR1 SGHAT, CDR2 FQNNGV. The V end lost 0 bases, the J end lost 1 base, and 12 bases lay between the germline ends. CDR3 protein: CASSLDSGFPNTEAFF. The DNA of the CDR3 is TGTGCCAGCAGCTTAGATTCAGGATTTCCGAACACTGAAGCTTTCTTT.

The rearrangement uses TRBV19 and TRBJ1-2, with no clear D. Germline lookup yields CDR1 LNHDA and CDR2 SQIVND (reference sequence). There are 15 residues in the CDR3. Trimming removed 3 bases from V and 8 bases from J, with 19 bases in between. This CDR3 is CASSITLRVRGGYTF. CDR3 bases: TGTGCCAGTAGTATTACCCTTCGGGTTCGCGGCGGCTACACCTTC. The full variable domain, rest sourced from reference TRBV19 and TRBJ1-2, is DGGITQSPKYLFRKEGQNVTLSCEQNLNHDAMYWYRQDPGQGLRLIYYSQIVNDFQKGDIAEGYSVSREKKESFPLTVTSAQKNPTAFYLCASSITLRVRGGYTFGSGTRLTVV.

This clone was recorded once. The chain carries TRBV3-1 (or the pseudogene TRBV3-2) and TRBJ2-2, with a tentative D call TRBD1 (5 bases). CDR1 LGHDT and CDR2 YNNKEL come from the germline V gene (reference sequence). This CDR3 has 17 amino acids. Trimming took off 0 bases at V and 6 bases at J, with 17 bases between the two ends. CDR3 nucleotides: TGTGCCAGCAGCCAAGATCCGTCAGGGCATGACCCCGGGGAGCTGTTTTTT. Translating gives CASSQDPSGHDPGELFF.

The chain uses TRBV7-9 and TRBJ1-4; 11 bases are shared with TRBD1. CDR1 is SEHNR, CDR2 FQNEAQ, per germline (reference sequence). With V trimmed by 3 bases and J by 2 bases, 2 bases remained unmatched. The CDR3 consists of 16 residues. Written as DNA, the CDR3 is TGTGCCAGCAGCTTGGGGGACAGGGGGACTAATGAAAAACTGTTTTTT. It is translated as CASSLGDRGTNEKLFF. Looking up the rest from reference TRBV7-9 and TRBJ1-4 gives the full variable domain: DTGVSQNPRHKITKRGQNVTFRCDPISEHNRLYWYRQTLGQGPEFLTYFQNEAQLEKSRLLSDRFSAERPKGSFSTLEIQRTEQGDSAMYLCASSLGDRGTNEKLFFGSGTQLSVL.

The chain links TRBV28 to TRBJ1-1, with 7 bases identical to TRBD1. CDR1 is MDHEN, CDR2 SYDVKM, per germline. V lost 6 bases and J lost 1; bases outside the gene matches: 2. The CDR3 loop spans 13 amino acids. CDR3 sequence reads: CASRRQGNTEAFF. The CDR3 DNA reads as TGTGCCAGCAGACGACAGGGGAACACTGAAGCTTTCTTT.

The chain couples TRBV6-5 to TRBJ2-7, with 11 bases fitting TRBD2. The CDR3 contains 15 residues. Germline CDR1 reads MNHEY; CDR2 reads SVGAGI. Trimming took 5 bases from V and 1 from J; bases not matched to a gene: 4. The CDR3 reads CASSRGLADSYEQYF. The CDR3 DNA reads TGTGCCAGCAGTAGGGGACTAGCGGATTCCTACGAGCAGTACTTC.

The genes are TRBV19 and TRBJ2-2, with TRBD2 as a possible D gene (5 bases). CDR1 is LNHDA and CDR2 is SQIVND in the germline V gene (reference sequence). V lost 4 bases and J lost 7, with 22 bases in between. This CDR3 spans 17 amino acids. Here the CDR3 reads CASSNPHSSGGLGELFF. CDR3 bases: TGTGCCAGTAGTAACCCCCACTCGAGTGGAGGACTCGGGGAGCTGTTTTTT.

This clone was observed once. The chain couples TRBV5-1 to TRBJ2-2; the D gene is possibly TRBD1 (6 bases). The CDR3 is 14 residues long. Germline-derived CDR1 and CDR2 are SGHRS and YFSETQ. The V end was cut by 7 bases, the J end by 4 bases, with 14 bases between. CDR3 protein: CASATQGSTGELFF. Here the CDR3 DNA reads TGCGCCAGCGCCACACAGGGTAGCACCGGGGAGCTGTTTTTT. Variable domain in full (rest from reference TRBV5-1 and TRBJ2-2): KAGVTQTPRYLIKTRGQQVTLSCSPISGHRSVSWYQQTPGQGLQFLFEYFSETQRNKGNFPGRFSGRQFSNSRSEMNVSTLELGDSALYLCASATQGSTGELFFGEGSRLTVL.

This chain joins TRBV5-4 and TRBJ2-1, with 11 bases lining up with TRBD2. V lost 1 base and J lost 5; bases outside the gene matches: 2. The CDR3 sequence is 15 residues long. Germline loops: CDR1 SGHNT, CDR2 YYREEE (reference sequence). The CDR3 loop reads CASSLTSGGNNEQFF. The CDR3, as DNA: TGTGCCAGCAGCTTGACTAGCGGGGGAAACAATGAGCAGTTCTTC.

V gene TRBV29-1 combines with J gene TRBJ2-2, with a possible D match to TRBD1 (7 bases). This CDR3 is 12 amino acids long. V was clipped by 4 bases and J by 7 bases, with 10 bases between them. CDR1 and CDR2 (germline): SQVTM, ANQGSEA. CDR3 loop: CSVGQGGGELFF. In nucleotides, the CDR3 is TGCAGCGTTGGACAGGGAGGCGGGGAGCTGTTTTTT.

The V gene is TRBV9, the J gene TRBJ2-7; possibly TRBD2 for D (5 bases). CDR1 and CDR2 (germline): SGDLS, YYNGEE. CDR3 length: 14 residues. Trimming left V 4 bases short and J 7 bases short, with 18 bases between. CDR3 amino acids: CASSLTGGPGEQYF. DNA for the CDR3: TGTGCCAGCAGCCTAACGGGTGGGCCGGGGGAGCAGTACTTC.

CDR3 sequence reads: CASSPTTSGGGTDTQYF. CDR3 DNA sequence: TGCGCCAGCAGCCCCACGACTAGCGGGGGGGGCACAGATACGCAGTATTTT. The rearrangement links TRBV5-1 to TRBJ2-3, with 14 bases identical to TRBD2. V trimming: 4 bases; J trimming: 1 base; junction bases outside the gene matches: 5. CDR3 length: 17 amino acids. The germline V gene encodes CDR1 SGHRS and CDR2 YFSETQ.

The rearrangement links TRBV5-1 to TRBJ2-3; a weak D match, TRBD1 (5 bases). V was trimmed by 5 bases and J by 5 bases, leaving 12 bases between them. Germline CDR1 and CDR2: SGHRS and YFSETQ. The CDR3 contains 13 residues. The CDR3 loop reads CASSRQGRDTQYF. Here the CDR3 DNA reads TGCGCCAGCAGTAGGCAGGGAAGAGATACGCAGTATTTT. Full variable domain (remainder filled in from reference TRBV5-1 and TRBJ2-3): KAGVTQTPRYLIKTRGQQVTLSCSPISGHRSVSWYQQTPGQGLQFLFEYFSETQRNKGNFPGRFSGRQFSNSRSEMNVSTLELGDSALYLCASSRQGRDTQYFGPGTRLTVL.

The J gene is TRBJ1-1, the V gene TRBV9; TRBD1 might be the D (5 bases). Germline CDR1 reads SGDLS; CDR2 reads YYNGEE. This CDR3 has 16 amino acids. Trimming shortened V by 0 bases and J by 1 base, and 13 bases separated the two germline ends. The CDR3 nucleotides read TGTGCCAGCAGCGTAGCGGGACTCCGGGGGAACACTGAAGCTTTCTTT. This encodes CASSVAGLRGNTEAFF.

This chain joins TRBV24-1 and TRBJ2-5; 9 nucleotides line up with TRBD1. J was trimmed by 4 bases and V by 4 bases; bases with no gene match: 6. The CDR3 is 15 residues long. Germline CDR1 and CDR2: KGHDR and SFDVKD. CDR3 DNA sequence: TGTGCCACCAGTGACCCAGCGACAGGGGGAGAGACCCAGTACTTC. It translates to CATSDPATGGETQYF.

This clone was counted once. This rearrangement joins TRBV16 to TRBJ2-6, with TRBD1 as a possible D gene (5 bases). CDR1 KGHSY and CDR2 FQNENV come from the germline V gene. The CDR3 is made up of 19 amino acids. V was pared by 0 bases and J by 0 bases, with 15 bases between. This CDR3 is CASSQSGAGVGSGANVLTF. In DNA, the CDR3 is TGTGCCAGCAGCCAATCTGGGGCAGGTGTTGGCTCTGGGGCCAACGTCCTGACTTTC.

The genes are TRBV7-2 and TRBJ2-1; the match to TRBD2 covers 10 bases. The CDR3 is made up of 15 amino acids. Germline V gene data show CDR1 as SGHTA and CDR2 as FQGNSA. V lost 5 bases, J lost 3 bases, and 4 bases stayed unmatched. The chain's CDR3 is CASSLTSGNYNEQFF. CDR3 in DNA: TGTGCCAGCAGCCTCACTAGCGGGAACTACAATGAGCAGTTCTTC.

This chain uses TRBV28 with TRBJ1-6, with 9 bases matching TRBD1. CDR1 is MDHEN, CDR2 SYDVKM, per germline. The CDR3 has 15 residues. The V gene end was trimmed by 6 bases and the J gene end by 8 bases; junction bases not matched to a gene: 8. The CDR3 is CASRPTGGMDSPLHF. The CDR3 nucleotides are TGTGCCAGCAGACCGACAGGGGGTATGGATTCACCCCTCCACTTT.

J is TRBJ2-2 and V is TRBV5-1, with TRBD2 matching 7 bases. Looked up from germline, CDR1 is SGHRS and CDR2 is YFSETQ. With V trimmed by 6 bases and J by 3 bases, 8 bases remained unmatched. The CDR3 totals 15 residues. The CDR3 region has the DNA TGCGCCAGCACTACCGGGACTACCTACACCGGGGAGCTGTTTTTT. It translates to CASTTGTTYTGELFF.